A single sample gave rise to the 8 T cell receptor beta chains below, sequenced in a study of OX40 agonist ivuxolimab in advanced cancers. Method: immunoSEQ multiplex PCR; TCRdb's copy keeps in-frame clones and lacks some. Here the sample spans some 99,000 clones, around 88% being singletons. Sequencing was performed on CD4+ or CD8+ T cells sorted from blood, taken in a trial of the OX40 agonist ivuxolimab. The receptors were gathered from an adult with an advanced solid tumor such as melanoma, head and neck, liver or kidney cancer.

The CDR3 nucleotides read TGTGCCAGCAGCCCCCCCCGGCAGAGCGCTGAAGCTTTCTTT. Protein product: CASSPPRQSAEAFF. The chain joins TRBV6-5 to TRBJ1-1, with D hard to call. Looked up from germline, CDR1 is MNHEY and CDR2 is SVGAGI. This CDR3 comprises 14 residues. The germline V and J ends were trimmed by 6 bases and 6 bases, with 17 bases remaining between them.

The chain employs TRBV7-8 and TRBJ2-1; D may be TRBD2 (6 bases). The CDR3 spans 15 residues. The ends were cut back, 1 base at V and 3 bases at J, with 10 bases in the middle. Germline lookup yields CDR1 SGHVS and CDR2 FQNEAQ. CDR3 DNA: TGTGCCAGCAGCTTAGGACGACTAGACTACAATGAGCAGTTCTTC. Amino acid sequence: CASSLGRLDYNEQFF.

The rearrangement joins TRBV7-9 to TRBJ1-4; the match to TRBD1 covers 11 bases. Germline V gene sequence: CDR1 SEHNR, CDR2 FQNEAQ (reference sequence). The ends lost 5 bases at V and 8 bases at J; junction bases unmatched: 10. This CDR3 is 16 amino acids long. The CDR3 coding sequence is TGTGCCAGCAGCCAAGATGGACAGGGGGCAGAGGAAAAACTGTTTTTT. This gives the protein CASSQDGQGAEEKLFF.

The gene calls are TRBV7-2 and TRBJ1-2; 7 bases match TRBD1. V lost 2 bases, J lost 0 bases, and 6 bases stayed unmatched. CDR3 length: 16 amino acids. CDR1 is SGHTA and CDR2 is FQGNSA in the germline V gene. The CDR3 loop is CASSLRDRSTNYGYTF. CDR3 nucleotide sequence: TGTGCCAGCAGCTTAAGGGACAGATCAACTAACTATGGCTACACCTTC.

The chain recombines TRBV5-6 with TRBJ2-5; 9 positions agree with TRBD1. V was clipped by 5 bases and J by 4 bases; unmatched bases: 6. CDR3 length: 14 amino acids. The germline V gene has CDR1 SGHDT and CDR2 YYEEEE. CDR3 sequence: CASRQQGAGETQYF. The CDR3 DNA follows: TGTGCCAGCAGGCAACAGGGGGCAGGAGAGACCCAGTACTTC.

The chain combines TRBV5-1 with TRBJ2-7; 13 positions agree with TRBD2. V lost 2 bases, J lost 7 bases, and 12 bases stayed unmatched. The germline gives CDR1 SGHRS, CDR2 YFSETQ. CDR3 size: 17 residues. CDR3 amino acids: CASSFNGVGTSGVEQYF. In DNA form, the CDR3 reads TGCGCCAGCAGCTTTAATGGTGTGGGGACTAGCGGGGTAGAGCAGTACTTC.

V is TRBV5-1 and J is TRBJ1-1; D perhaps matches TRBD1 (6 bases). The CDR3 spans 15 residues. V lost 4 bases and J lost 3, with 16 bases in between. The V gene's germline CDR1 is SGHRS and CDR2 YFSETQ. DNA for the CDR3: TGCGCCAGCAGCCTCTACGGACAGAAGGACACTGAAGCTTTCTTT. It specifies CASSLYGQKDTEAFF.

J is TRBJ1-2 and V is TRBV7-2; tentatively, D is TRBD1 (5 bases). The CDR3 is 11 residues long. With 4 bases removed from V and 8 bases from J, the gap between germline ends came to 8 bases. Looked up from germline, CDR1 is SGHTA and CDR2 is FQGNSA. DNA of the CDR3: TGTGCCAGCAGCTCAAGGGGCGGCTACACCTTC. Translating gives CASSSRGGYTF.